The 13 T cell receptor beta chains below come from one sample, sequenced in a study of blood T cells in healthy people across ages. A second about 7 to 12 cycle PCR used barcoded and J-beta primers. TCRdb passed the 5' RACE reads through MiXCR, listing each CDR3 protein once. The sample has about a million distinct CDR3 sequences, around 46% seen once. The sample was blood. These receptor sequences come from a man aged 25-45 years in good health.

The chain carries TRBV4-1 and TRBJ2-5; 11 bases fit TRBD2. The CDR3 runs 16 residues. With 4 bases clipped from V and 3 bases from J, the junction kept 7 bases outside the gene matches. Germline V gives CDR1 MGHRA, CDR2 YSYEKL. Here the CDR3 DNA reads TGCGCCAGCAGCCCCCTAGCGGGGGGAAATGAAGAGACCCAGTACTTC. Encoded protein: CASSPLAGGNEETQYF.

This clonotype occurred a few times. This chain connects TRBV28 to TRBJ2-5, with unresolved D. Per germline, CDR1 MDHEN and CDR2 SYDVKM. Trimming removed 5 bases at V and 4 bases at J, with 14 bases between. This CDR3 is 14 amino acids long. CDR3: CASSPLGFRETQYF. The CDR3 nucleotides read TGTGCCAGCAGTCCCCTTGGATTCCGAGAGACCCAGTACTTC.

The chain is built from TRBV10-3 and TRBJ1-6; D is uncertain. Trimming pared 7 bases from V and 5 bases from J, leaving 12 bases between. The CDR3 sequence is 14 residues long. CDR1 is ENHRY, CDR2 SYGVKD, per germline. The CDR3 loop is CAIKDHRNNSPLHF. The CDR3 DNA follows: TGTGCCATCAAAGATCACAGAAATAATTCACCCCTCCACTTT.

In its sample, this clonotype was seen a few times. The chain employs TRBV7-2 and TRBJ2-5; 7 bases are shared with TRBD1. This CDR3 is built from 15 residues. The V segment lost 1 base and the J segment 4 bases; nucleotides outside the gene matches: 6. The germline V gene encodes CDR1 SGHTA and CDR2 FQGNSA. As DNA, the CDR3 is TGTGCCAGCAGCTTAGTACAGGGGTTCGGAGAGACCCAGTACTTC. This gives the protein CASSLVQGFGETQYF.

V is TRBV11-3 and J is TRBJ2-5; 14 positions match TRBD2. This CDR3 has 16 amino acids. With V trimmed by 5 bases and J by 2 bases, 4 bases remained unmatched. Germline values: CDR1 SGHNT, CDR2 YENEEA. As DNA, the CDR3 is TGTGCCAGCAGCCCGGGACTAGCGGGGGTTCAAGAGACCCAGTACTTC. Residues: CASSPGLAGVQETQYF.

This clonotype was seen a handful of times. V usage is TRBV29-1 and J usage is TRBJ2-3, with D unclear. With 6 bases removed from V and 0 bases from J, the gap between germline ends came to 13 bases. The length of the CDR3 is 14 residues. Germline lookup yields CDR1 SQVTM and CDR2 ANQGSEA. In DNA form, the CDR3 reads TGCAGCGTGGGTGCTGTTTCTAGCACAGATACGCAGTATTTT. As protein: CSVGAVSSTDTQYF.

The J gene is TRBJ1-1, the V gene TRBV29-1; D is unclear. The CDR3 extends over 13 amino acids. Trimming took off 5 bases at V and 4 bases at J, with 14 bases between the two ends. The germline V gene encodes CDR1 SQVTM and CDR2 ANQGSEA. The CDR3 region is CSVYRGLGTEAFF. CDR3 nucleotide sequence: TGCAGCGTTTATAGAGGGCTGGGCACTGAAGCTTTCTTT.

This clonotype was found a few times. The rearrangement joins TRBV24-1 to TRBJ2-3; 8 nucleotides align to TRBD2. The J segment lost 7 bases and the V segment lost 1 base, leaving 9 bases of the junction unmatched. The V gene's germline CDR1 is KGHDR and CDR2 SFDVKD. The CDR3 spans 16 residues. CDR3 amino acids: CATSDFTSGGGNTQYF. The CDR3 DNA reads as TGTGCCACCAGTGATTTTACGAGCGGGGGCGGGAATACGCAGTATTTT.

This clonotype was seen only a few times. V is TRBV20-1 and J is TRBJ2-1; TRBD2 aligns across 10 bases. This CDR3 has 15 residues. Per germline, CDR1 DFQATT and CDR2 SNEGSKA (reference sequence). With 3 bases clipped from V and 4 bases from J, the junction kept 6 bases outside the gene matches. For the CDR3, the DNA is TGCAGTGCTAGTTTGAGCGGGGGGGGTTACAATGAGCAGTTCTTC. Translating it yields CSASLSGGGYNEQFF.

The gene calls are TRBV4-3 and TRBJ2-7; no clear D. V gave up 0 bases and J gave up 1 base, with 7 bases separating them. There are 14 residues in the CDR3. Germline V gene lookup returns CDR1 LGHNA and CDR2 YSLEER. DNA for the CDR3: TGCGCCAGCAGCCAAGATACACGTTCCTACGAGCAGTACTTC. This gives the protein CASSQDTRSYEQYF.

On this clonotype: A read error may produce the germline difference seen at one junction end. This chain joins TRBV4-1 and TRBJ2-7; D ambiguous. CDR1 and CDR2 from the germline V gene are MGHRA and YSYEKL. This CDR3 is built from 16 residues. CDR3 sequence: CASSQEWARETYKQYF. Here the CDR3 DNA reads TGCGCCAGTAGCCAAGAATGGGCCAGAGAAACCTACAAGCAGTACTTC.

This clonotype was seen only once. This chain joins TRBV7-9 and TRBJ2-7, with 10 positions matching TRBD2. CDR1 is SEHNR, CDR2 FQNEAQ, per germline (reference sequence). The CDR3 has 15 amino acids. With V trimmed by 5 bases and J by 6 bases, 10 bases remained unmatched. Here the CDR3 reads CASSRNLAGGVEQYF. The CDR3 DNA reads TGTGCCAGCAGCCGCAACTTAGCGGGGGGCGTCGAGCAGTACTTC.

In this sample, this clonotype turned up a few times. This sequence joins TRBV28 and TRBJ2-7; the D is unclear. Gene TRBJ2-5 matches the end of the DNA better, so the J call may be wrong. The germline CDR1 and CDR2 sequences are MDHEN and SYDVKM. The CDR3 is 12 residues long. CDR3 loop: CASSLLRETQYF. CDR3 DNA sequence: TGTGCCAGCAGTTTGTTGCGAGAGACCCAGTACTTC.